The 16 T cell receptor beta chains below were found in one sample sequenced in a study of TIL therapy for anti-PD-1-resistant metastatic lung cancer. Regarding time point: pre-treatment sample, taken before nivolumab and TIL therapy. This was the immunoSEQ v3 assay. Assay: immunoSEQ multiplex PCR; the TCRdb copy retains only in-frame clones and omits some. The data hold about 60,000 clones, with 87% observed a single time. Material: blood, obtained at baseline. Every receptor here comes from a person aged 25-80 years with non-small cell lung cancer.

The V and J genes are TRBV18 and TRBJ2-7, with D possibly matching TRBD1 (6 bases). Germline CDR1 is KGHSH and CDR2 is LQKENI. Trimming shortened V by 10 bases and J by 3 bases, and 16 bases separated the two germline ends. CDR3 length: 13 residues. CDR3 loop: CATTPGEIYEQYF. The CDR3 DNA reads TGTGCCACGACCCCAGGGGAGATCTACGAGCAGTACTTC.

The chain couples TRBV4-1 to TRBJ1-4, with TRBD1 identical over 8 bases. Germline V gene sequence: CDR1 MGHRA, CDR2 YSYEKL. Trimming took 0 bases from V and 7 from J; bases not matched to a gene: 7. The CDR3 covers 16 residues. CDR3: CASSQESVTGVEKLFF. CDR3 coding DNA: TGCGCCAGCAGCCAAGAAAGTGTGACAGGGGTTGAAAAACTGTTTTTT.

This chain links TRBV12-3 or TRBV12-4 with TRBJ2-5; D is unclear. The CDR3 loop spans 12 amino acids. The V gene lost 3 bases and the J gene lost 4 bases, with 6 bases spanning the gap. The CDR3 region is CASSLSGETQYF. The CDR3 coding sequence is TGTGCCAGCAGTTTGTCCGGAGAGACCCAGTACTTC.

The chain combines TRBV9 with TRBJ2-1; 7 positions agree with TRBD1. V was clipped by 0 bases and J by 4 bases; unmatched bases: 7. Germline CDR1 SGDLS, CDR2 YYNGEE. The CDR3 runs 16 residues. DNA of the CDR3: TGTGCCAGCAGCGTAGAAGGGACAGTGAGTTACAATGAGCAGTTCTTC. Translating gives CASSVEGTVSYNEQFF.

This rearrangement joins TRBV7-6 to TRBJ1-5; unclear D gene. Trimming took off 4 bases at V and 5 bases at J, with 12 bases between the two ends. The CDR3 spans 14 residues. The germline gives CDR1 SGHVS, CDR2 FNYEAQ. CDR3: CASSSDGIYQPQHF. CDR3 coding DNA: TGTGCCAGCAGCTCGGACGGAATATATCAGCCCCAGCATTTT.

The chain employs TRBV12-3 or TRBV12-4 and TRBJ2-5; D is tentatively TRBD1 or TRBD2 (6 bases each). Trimming cost V 6 bases and J 4 bases, with 12 bases left between them. The CDR3 is 13 amino acids. Here the CDR3 reads CASRIQGGETQYF. DNA for the CDR3: TGTGCCAGCAGGATACAGGGAGGAGAGACCCAGTACTTC.

The chain couples TRBV6-6 to TRBJ1-2; D uncertain. Trimming took off 5 bases at V and 1 base at J, with 11 bases between the two ends. The germline CDR1 and CDR2 sequences are MNHNY and SVGAGI (reference sequence). The CDR3 length is 14 residues. The CDR3 sequence is CASSIDTDNYGYTF. CDR3 DNA: TGTGCCAGCAGTATCGACACGGATAACTATGGCTACACCTTC.

J is TRBJ2-7 and V is TRBV10-1; D is uncertain. The CDR3 runs 13 residues. The V end was cut by 0 bases, the J end by 7 bases, with 10 bases between. CDR1 and CDR2 (germline): WNHNN, SYGVQD (reference sequence). CDR3 coding DNA: TGCGCCAGCAGTGAGTCCCCGGTCGGGGAGCAGTACTTC. Protein: CASSESPVGEQYF.

The rearrangement uses TRBV5-1 and TRBJ1-1, with D possibly matching TRBD1 (5 bases). The V gene lost 4 bases and the J gene lost 0 bases, with 13 bases spanning the gap. The CDR3 is made up of 15 amino acids. Germline V gene sequence: CDR1 SGHRS, CDR2 YFSETQ. The CDR3 region has the DNA TGCGCCAGCAGCCCGGGGGGAACCATGAACACTGAAGCTTTCTTT. Translating gives CASSPGGTMNTEAFF.

V is TRBV5-1 and J is TRBJ1-1; D uncertain. Between the trimmed V and J ends, which lost 2 bases and 3 bases, there was a span of 5 bases. The CDR3 length is 12 residues. Germline CDR1 and CDR2: SGHRS and YFSETQ. DNA for the CDR3: TGCGCCAGCAGCTTAGGGTACACTGAAGCTTTCTTT. It is translated as CASSLGYTEAFF.

The rearrangement links TRBV5-5 to TRBJ2-1; 8 bases align to TRBD1. The CDR3 loop spans 17 amino acids. CDR1 and CDR2 from the germline V gene are SGHKS and YYEKEE (reference sequence). The trim removed 1 base at V and 8 bases at J, leaving 14 bases unmatched. The DNA for the CDR3 is TGTGCCAGCAGCTTGCCACTCGGTTTAGACAGGGGTGATGAGCAGTTCTTC. The encoded protein is CASSLPLGLDRGDEQFF.

V gene TRBV5-1 combines with J gene TRBJ2-1; TRBD2 matches 11 bases. V trimming: 0 bases; J trimming: 5 bases; junction bases outside the gene matches: 7. This CDR3 has 17 amino acids. CDR1 and CDR2 (germline): SGHRS, YFSETQ. The chain's CDR3 is CASSLGASGGLHNEQFF. The CDR3 bases are TGCGCCAGCAGCTTGGGGGCTAGCGGGGGGCTACACAATGAGCAGTTCTTC.

This rearrangement joins TRBV19 to TRBJ2-7, with D tentatively TRBD1 or TRBD2 (5 bases each). The germline V gene has CDR1 LNHDA and CDR2 SQIVND (reference sequence). The V end lost 2 bases, the J end lost 2 bases, and 10 bases lay between the germline ends. This CDR3 comprises 14 residues. The CDR3: CASSIRDRTYEQYF. The CDR3 bases are TGTGCCAGTAGTATAAGGGACCGAACCTACGAGCAGTACTTC. Complete variable domain (other parts from reference TRBV19 and TRBJ2-7): DGGITQSPKYLFRKEGQNVTLSCEQNLNHDAMYWYRQDPGQGLRLIYYSQIVNDFQKGDIAEGYSVSREKKESFPLTVTSAQKNPTAFYLCASSIRDRTYEQYFGPGTRLTVT.

The chain is built from TRBV28 and TRBJ1-5, with D uncertain. The CDR3 is made up of 14 amino acids. Germline assignment: CDR1 MDHEN and CDR2 SYDVKM. Trimming cost V 6 bases and J 3 bases, with 12 bases left between them. CDR3 DNA sequence: TGTGCCAGCAGCCCCCTGGAAAACAATCAGCCCCAGCATTTT. Encoded protein: CASSPLENNQPQHF.

This chain connects TRBV6-5 to TRBJ2-2; D gene unclear. CDR3 length: 16 amino acids. The germline V gene has CDR1 MNHEY and CDR2 SVGAGI. V lost 0 bases, J lost 6 bases, and 14 bases lay in between. CDR3 coding DNA: TGTGCCAGCAGTTACTCTCCTCGAGAAGGTCCCGGGGAGCTGTTTTTT. Its translation is CASSYSPREGPGELFF.

This chain uses TRBV6-1 with TRBJ1-4; 10 bases fit TRBD1. Germline trimming cut 3 bases from V and 3 bases from J; bases unmatched to any gene: 13. Germline-derived CDR1 and CDR2 are MNHNS and SASEGT. CDR3 length equals 19 residues. For the CDR3, the DNA is TGTGCCAGCAGTGACGACTACCCCGGGACAGGGGCCTCTAATGAAAAACTGTTTTTT. Translated: CASSDDYPGTGASNEKLFF.